A selection of T cell receptor beta chains follows, all from one sample in a study of long-term antiretroviral therapy in people with HIV. TCRdb's table, derived via immunoSEQ multiplex PCR, lists solely in-frame clones and lacks some. The sample comprises 30,000 to 40,000 clones, roughly 74% of which are singletons, and 3% to 3.5% rests with the top ten. Sample: unsorted PBMCs, taken 3 years after starting antiretroviral therapy. The receptors here all came from a man aged 45 to 65 with HIV. CDR3s include the opening cysteine and the closing phenylalanine or tryptophan. The order of the fields is J gene, V gene, clone size, CDR3 protein. Size tells how often a clone was seen (once, few, many) or the class of an expanded clone, and some rows leave it out.

j_call: TRBJ2-3
v_call: TRBV28
clone_size: few
cdr3_aa: CASHLPGSRTDTQYF

j_call: TRBJ2-1
v_call: TRBV5-1
clone_size: -
cdr3_aa: CASSPDLHNEQFF

j_call: TRBJ2-7
v_call: TRBV10-2
clone_size: -
cdr3_aa: CASRRGGSGEQYF

j_call: TRBJ2-7
v_call: TRBV7-6
clone_size: -
cdr3_aa: CASSLSPTGALSYEQYF

j_call: TRBJ2-5
v_call: TRBV5-6
clone_size: -
cdr3_aa: CASSSAGGQETQYF

j_call: TRBJ1-2
v_call: TRBV18
clone_size: -
cdr3_aa: CASSRTGSDGYTF

j_call: TRBJ2-3
v_call: TRBV28
clone_size: -
cdr3_aa: CASSSLAGVSDTQYF

j_call: TRBJ2-5
v_call: TRBV7-2
clone_size: -
cdr3_aa: CASSLQGAQETQYF

j_call: TRBJ1-4
v_call: TRBV6-5
clone_size: -
cdr3_aa: CASSYSLGNEKLFF

j_call: TRBJ1-5
v_call: TRBV19
clone_size: -
cdr3_aa: CASSLLKDAPQHF

j_call: TRBJ2-3
v_call: TRBV29-1
clone_size: -
cdr3_aa: CSVETGGTDTQYF

j_call: TRBJ2-7
v_call: TRBV5-5
clone_size: -
cdr3_aa: CASSVVTGSHEQYF

j_call: TRBJ1-1
v_call: TRBV4-3
clone_size: -
cdr3_aa: CASSSSWDFGTEAFF

j_call: TRBJ1-1
v_call: TRBV5-6
clone_size: -
cdr3_aa: CASSLPGQMNTEAFF

j_call: TRBJ2-3
v_call: TRBV7-9
clone_size: medium-sized
cdr3_aa: CASSLGLAGAPDTQYF

j_call: TRBJ2-7
v_call: TRBV6-5
clone_size: few
cdr3_aa: CASSVRDTLHEQYF

j_call: TRBJ2-1
v_call: TRBV5-1
clone_size: -
cdr3_aa: CASSLTGGGNEQFF

j_call: TRBJ1-4
v_call: TRBV5-5
clone_size: -
cdr3_aa: CASSLTDRQGGEKLFF

j_call: TRBJ2-3
v_call: TRBV11-2
clone_size: -
cdr3_aa: CASSYQAGLDTDTQYF

j_call: TRBJ2-1
v_call: TRBV25-1
clone_size: few
cdr3_aa: CASGDRDGDEQFF

j_call: TRBJ2-3
v_call: TRBV29-1
clone_size: once
cdr3_aa: CSASPDRSLTDTQYF

j_call: TRBJ1-1
v_call: TRBV7-9
clone_size: -
cdr3_aa: CASSRQGVNTEAFF

j_call: TRBJ2-1
v_call: TRBV5-1
clone_size: -
cdr3_aa: CASRLTSAHNEQFF

j_call: TRBJ1-2
v_call: TRBV9
clone_size: -
cdr3_aa: CASSETGGSNYGYTF

j_call: TRBJ2-1
v_call: TRBV11-2
clone_size: -
cdr3_aa: CASSKGLAGTNEQFF

j_call: TRBJ1-6
v_call: TRBV30
clone_size: once
cdr3_aa: CAWSRQGAVSPLHF

j_call: TRBJ2-5
v_call: TRBV29-1
clone_size: -
cdr3_aa: CSVWWSQETQYF

j_call: TRBJ2-7
v_call: TRBV27
clone_size: -
cdr3_aa: CASSLPTPTEYGSYEQYF

j_call: TRBJ2-7
v_call: TRBV29-1
clone_size: -
cdr3_aa: CSVETQTSYEQYF

j_call: TRBJ2-7
v_call: TRBV7-9
clone_size: few
cdr3_aa: CASSLSYEQYF

j_call: TRBJ2-5
v_call: TRBV27
clone_size: -
cdr3_aa: CASSQRLAGWGTQYF

j_call: TRBJ1-2
v_call: TRBV7-2
clone_size: few
cdr3_aa: CASSWEGQTNYGYTF

j_call: TRBJ2-7
v_call: TRBV10-3
clone_size: -
cdr3_aa: CAISGTSEYYEQYF

j_call: TRBJ1-5
v_call: TRBV2
clone_size: -
cdr3_aa: CASSENYSNQPQHF

j_call: TRBJ1-3
v_call: TRBV4-3
clone_size: -
cdr3_aa: CASSQGPENGNTIYF

j_call: TRBJ1-2
v_call: TRBV20-1
clone_size: once
cdr3_aa: CSARDGYTF

j_call: TRBJ2-7
v_call: TRBV5-4
clone_size: -
cdr3_aa: CASSHSGAYEQYF

j_call: TRBJ2-1
v_call: TRBV6-5
clone_size: few
cdr3_aa: CASSSAGGGYNEQFF

j_call: TRBJ1-4
v_call: TRBV7-8
clone_size: -
cdr3_aa: CASSLKHLGGKLFF

j_call: TRBJ1-1
v_call: TRBV18
clone_size: -
cdr3_aa: CASSPLGQRRTEAFF

j_call: TRBJ2-7
v_call: TRBV9
clone_size: -
cdr3_aa: CASSVAWDGLEQYF

j_call: TRBJ1-6
v_call: TRBV19
clone_size: -
cdr3_aa: CASRGSSYNSPLHF

j_call: TRBJ2-1
v_call: TRBV5-1
clone_size: once
cdr3_aa: CASSPAYYIAGGRSSDNEQFF

j_call: TRBJ2-7
v_call: TRBV2
clone_size: -
cdr3_aa: CASSLDRPPAYEQYF

j_call: TRBJ1-2
v_call: TRBV25-1
clone_size: -
cdr3_aa: CASSLNYGVGYGYTF

j_call: TRBJ1-3
v_call: TRBV6-5
clone_size: -
cdr3_aa: CASSSPGGSGNTIYF

j_call: TRBJ2-7
v_call: TRBV28
clone_size: once
cdr3_aa: CASRKGGSSYEQYF

j_call: TRBJ1-5
v_call: TRBV28
clone_size: -
cdr3_aa: CASSPPQGYSNQPQHF

j_call: TRBJ2-1
v_call: TRBV6-6
clone_size: -
cdr3_aa: CASSRGGNEQFF

j_call: TRBJ2-4
v_call: TRBV2
clone_size: -
cdr3_aa: CASSDVTGGRINIQYF

j_call: TRBJ2-2
v_call: TRBV5-6
clone_size: -
cdr3_aa: CASSPGTGVRELFF

j_call: TRBJ2-2
v_call: TRBV9
clone_size: -
cdr3_aa: CASSAGTSGRNTGELFF

j_call: TRBJ1-1
v_call: TRBV6-5
clone_size: -
cdr3_aa: CASSYTRFSTEAFF

j_call: TRBJ2-2
v_call: TRBV7-9
clone_size: -
cdr3_aa: CASSSPAPTNTGELFF

j_call: TRBJ2-1
v_call: TRBV28
clone_size: -
cdr3_aa: CAARAANEQFF

j_call: TRBJ2-3
v_call: TRBV6-5
clone_size: -
cdr3_aa: CASRSGLAGTDTQYF

j_call: TRBJ2-2
v_call: TRBV11-3
clone_size: -
cdr3_aa: CASSSGTTHTGELFF

j_call: TRBJ2-5
v_call: TRBV7-5
clone_size: -
cdr3_aa: CARSLSTPGGETQYF